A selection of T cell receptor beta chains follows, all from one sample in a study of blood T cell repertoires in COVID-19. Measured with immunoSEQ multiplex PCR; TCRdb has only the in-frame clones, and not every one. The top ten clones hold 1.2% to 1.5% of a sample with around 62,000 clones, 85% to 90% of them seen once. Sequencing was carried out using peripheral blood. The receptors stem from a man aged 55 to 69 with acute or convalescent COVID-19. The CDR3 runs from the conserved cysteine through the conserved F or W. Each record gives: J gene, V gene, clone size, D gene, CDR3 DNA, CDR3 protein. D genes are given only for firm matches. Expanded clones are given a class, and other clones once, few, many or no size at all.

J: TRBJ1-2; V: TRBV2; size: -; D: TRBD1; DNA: TGTGCCAGCAGCGCTATTCGGACAGGGGGCGATTATGGCTACACCTTC; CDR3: CASSAIRTGGDYGYTF
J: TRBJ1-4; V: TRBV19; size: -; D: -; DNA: TGTGCCAGTAGTATTCGACGGTCCCCCCTAATTGAGGAACTGTTTTTT; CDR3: CASSIRRSPLIEELFF
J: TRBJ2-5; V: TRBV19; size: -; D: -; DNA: TGTGCCAGTAGTATGTTACAGACCCAAGAGACCCAGTACTTC; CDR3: CASSMLQTQETQYF
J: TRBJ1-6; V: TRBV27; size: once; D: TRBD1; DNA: TGTGCCAGCAGTCCCCTCGGACAGGGGCGCTCCTATAATTCACCCCTCCACTTT; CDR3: CASSPLGQGRSYNSPLHF
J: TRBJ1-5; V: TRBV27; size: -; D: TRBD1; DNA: TGTGCCAGCCGGGACAGGGGAGGCCAGCCCCAGCATTTT; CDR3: CASRDRGGQPQHF
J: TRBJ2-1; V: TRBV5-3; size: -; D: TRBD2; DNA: TGTGCCAGAAGCGAGGGTGGGAGCGGGAGGCACTCCTACAATGAGCAGTTCTTC; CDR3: CARSEGGSGRHSYNEQFF
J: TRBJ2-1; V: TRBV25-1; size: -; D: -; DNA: TGTGCCAGCAGTGAAACAGGGCCCAATGAGCAGTTCTTC; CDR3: CASSETGPNEQFF
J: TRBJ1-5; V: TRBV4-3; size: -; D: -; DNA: TGCGCCAGCAGCCAGGAGGGAGAGGGGACCTGGCCCCAGCATTTT; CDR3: CASSQEGEGTWPQHF
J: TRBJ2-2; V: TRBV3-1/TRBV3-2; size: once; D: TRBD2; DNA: TGTGCCAGCAGCCAACGACCTAGCGGGAGCTTGGAGCTGTTTTTT; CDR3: CASSQRPSGSLELFF
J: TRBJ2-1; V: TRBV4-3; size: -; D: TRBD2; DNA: TGCGCCAGCAGCGTCGGGACTAGCGGGATGGGAAATGAGCAGTTCTTC; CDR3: CASSVGTSGMGNEQFF
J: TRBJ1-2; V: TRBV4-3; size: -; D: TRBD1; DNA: TGCGCCAGCAGCCAAATGACAGGGGTTTACTATGGCTACACCTTC; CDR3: CASSQMTGVYYGYTF
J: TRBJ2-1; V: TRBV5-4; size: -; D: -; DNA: TGTGCCAGCAGCCCTTTGGGGAGCGGGTCCTACAATGAGCAGTTCTTC; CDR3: CASSPLGSGSYNEQFF
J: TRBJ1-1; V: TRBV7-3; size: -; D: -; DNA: TGTGCCAGCAGCCCAACAGAGCTCCGTGGCACTGAAGCTTTCTTT; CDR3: CASSPTELRGTEAFF
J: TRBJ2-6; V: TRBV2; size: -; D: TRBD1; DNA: TGTGCCAGCAGTGAACTGACAGGGGTTCCTTCCGGGGCCAACGTCCTGACTTTC; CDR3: CASSELTGVPSGANVLTF
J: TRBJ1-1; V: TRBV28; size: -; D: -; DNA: TGTGCCAGCAGTTTATCGCCACCCTTCGGGACTGAAGCTTTCTTT; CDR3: CASSLSPPFGTEAFF
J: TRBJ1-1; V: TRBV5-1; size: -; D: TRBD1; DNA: TGCGCCAGCAGCTTGGAGGGGGCTGGCACTGAAGCTTTCTTT; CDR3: CASSLEGAGTEAFF
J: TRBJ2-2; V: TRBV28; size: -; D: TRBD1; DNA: TGTGCCAGCAGTGAGGGACAGGGGGTAGCCGGGGAGCTGTTTTTT; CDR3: CASSEGQGVAGELFF
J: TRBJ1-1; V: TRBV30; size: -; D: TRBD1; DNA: TGTGCCTGGCAGGGGGAGAGGGACACTGAAGCTTTCTTT; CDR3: CAWQGERDTEAFF
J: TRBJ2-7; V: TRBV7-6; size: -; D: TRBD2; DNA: TGTGCCAGCAGCACCCGGGGGAGGGCGAACGAGCAGTACTTC; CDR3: CASSTRGRANEQYF
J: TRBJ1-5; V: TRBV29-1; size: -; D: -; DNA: TGCAGCGTTGAAGACAGGGCTAGCGATCAGCCCCAGCATTTT; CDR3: CSVEDRASDQPQHF
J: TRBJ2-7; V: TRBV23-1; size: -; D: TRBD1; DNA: TGCGCCAGCAGTCAATCTAGACAGGGTGTATCCTACGAGCAGTACTTC; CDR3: CASSQSRQGVSYEQYF
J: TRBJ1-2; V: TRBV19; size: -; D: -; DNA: TGTGCCAGTAGTATTTCGGAGAGTAACTATGGCTACACCTTC; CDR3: CASSISESNYGYTF
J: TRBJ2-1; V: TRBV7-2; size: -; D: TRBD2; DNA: TGTGCCAGCAGCTTAGGAGGGACTAGCTCAACTGGCGAGCAGTTCTTC; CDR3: CASSLGGTSSTGEQFF
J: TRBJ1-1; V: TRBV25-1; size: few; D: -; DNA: TGTGCCAGCAGTGATCGAGTGATGAACACTGAAGCTTTCTTT; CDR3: CASSDRVMNTEAFF